This T cell receptor beta chain came from a study of shared clonotypes between healthy human individuals. About the study: Per-donor plates numbered three CD4 naive, three CD4 memory, two CD8 naive and one CD8 memory.

Clones were sequenced by immunoSEQ multiplex PCR, and TCRdb holds only the in-frame ones, with some missing. The profile shows approximately 530,000 clones, about 96% of them singletons. V lost 5 bases and J 5 bases, leaving 23 bases between the germline ends. Per germline, CDR1 SGHAT and CDR2 FQNNGV. The CDR3 has 17 amino acids. The rearrangement uses TRBV11-2 and TRBJ2-3; D possibly matches TRBD1 or TRBD2 (5 bases each). Sequencing was performed on naive CD4+ T cells sorted from blood. Subset defined: CD45RA+ positively selected. The clonotype originates from a woman aged 25 to 45 in good health. As DNA, the CDR3 is TGTGCCAGCAGCCACCCAGGGTGGGAAGCGGCAAGAGATACGCAGTATTTT. It codes for CASSHPGWEAARDTQYF.